The 32 T cell receptor beta chains in this list originate from one sample, sequenced in a study of blood T cell repertoires in COVID-19 (TCRdb year 2020). The library was produced with the immunoSEQ multiplex PCR assay. Here the immuneACCESS table is served through TCRdb, limited to in-frame sequences with V and J called. Missing clones are a known gap in these copies; in checked studies unresolved V genes cover under half, and the rest lacks a known reason. Here the sample has some 320,000 clones; under 95% occur a single time. Of the sample, around 2.7% is held by the ten largest clones. The specimen sequenced was PBMCs or T cells enriched from blood (not recorded which). The source of these receptors is a man in his sixties who had recovered from COVID-19.

This clone was observed once. The rearrangement uses TRBV7-3 and TRBJ2-5; 9 bases map to TRBD1. Germline V gene lookup returns CDR1 SGHTA and CDR2 FQGTGA. J was trimmed by 5 bases and V by 5 bases; bases with no gene match: 6. The CDR3 consists of 14 residues. CDR3 sequence: CASSPTGGGETQYF. The CDR3 nucleotides are TGTGCCAGCAGCCCTACAGGGGGCGGGGAGACCCAGTACTTC. The full variable domain, its missing parts supplied by reference TRBV7-3 and TRBJ2-5, is GAGVSQTPSNKVTEKGKYVELRCDPISGHTALYWYRQSLGQGPEFLIYFQGTGAADDSGLPNDRFFAVRPEGSVSTLKIQRTERGDSAVYLCASSPTGGGETQYFGPGTRLLVL.

This clone was counted a few times. The genes are TRBV11-2 and TRBJ1-6; 7 nucleotides match TRBD1. V dropped 5 bases and J dropped 9; count of bases not matched to a gene: 7. Germline-derived CDR1 and CDR2 are SGHAT and FQNNGV. The CDR3 contains 14 residues. The CDR3 is CASSPRQGGSPLHF. In nucleotides, the CDR3 is TGTGCCAGCAGCCCCAGACAGGGAGGTTCACCCCTCCACTTT. Full variable domain (missing parts from reference TRBV11-2 and TRBJ1-6): EAGVAQSPRYKIIEKRQSVAFWCNPISGHATLYWYQQILGQGPKLLIQFQNNGVVDDSQLPKDRFSAERLKGVDSTLKIQPAKLEDSAVYLCASSPRQGGSPLHFGNGTRLTVT.

V gene TRBV2 combines with J gene TRBJ1-2; possibly TRBD1 for D (6 bases). The CDR3 is made up of 12 amino acids. The germline V and J ends were trimmed by 8 bases and 5 bases, with 12 bases remaining between them. Germline V gene lookup returns CDR1 SNHLY and CDR2 FYNNEI. The CDR3 reads CASGRDKYGYTF. CDR3 DNA: TGTGCCAGCGGCCGGGACAAGTATGGCTACACCTTC.

V usage is TRBV7-2 and J usage is TRBJ2-7; TRBD2 matches at 11 bases. The V gene's germline CDR1 is SGHTA and CDR2 FQGNSA. The CDR3 covers 15 residues. J was trimmed by 3 bases and V by 2 bases; bases with no gene match: 3. The CDR3 nucleotides read TGTGCCAGCAGCTTAACTAGCGGGAGTATCTACGAGCAGTACTTC. It specifies CASSLTSGSIYEQYF.

This sequence joins TRBV11-3 and TRBJ2-2; 10 bases align to TRBD2. The ends lost 5 bases at V and 6 bases at J; junction bases unmatched: 15. The CDR3 loop spans 18 amino acids. Germline-derived CDR1 and CDR2 are SGHNT and YENEEA. The CDR3 DNA follows: TGTGCCAGCAGCCCAGGACCCGGCCAGCGGGGGGGATCCGGGGAGCTGTTTTTT. It encodes CASSPGPGQRGGSGELFF.

This chain links TRBV2 with TRBJ2-7; no reliable D call. With 6 bases removed from V and 4 bases from J, the gap between germline ends came to 4 bases. Per germline, CDR1 SNHLY and CDR2 FYNNEI. This CDR3 spans 10 amino acids. The chain's CDR3 is CASSYYEQYF. The CDR3 DNA reads as TGTGCCAGCAGCTATTACGAGCAGTACTTC.

The chain joins TRBV28 to TRBJ1-5; D is ambiguous. The CDR3 is 16 residues long. The germline CDR1 and CDR2 sequences are MDHEN and SYDVKM. Trimming took off 6 bases at V and 1 base at J, with 16 bases between the two ends. CDR3 protein: CASSTTAELSNQPQHF. The CDR3, as DNA: TGTGCCAGCAGCACCACCGCGGAGTTGAGCAATCAGCCCCAGCATTTT.

The V and J genes are TRBV6-5 and TRBJ1-2, with a possible D match to TRBD1 (5 bases). The CDR3 has 13 residues. Germline V gives CDR1 MNHEY, CDR2 SVGAGI. Trimming shortened V by 0 bases and J by 5 bases, and 7 bases separated the two germline ends. The CDR3 protein is CASSYSTDYGYTF. As DNA, the CDR3 is TGTGCCAGCAGTTACTCGACAGATTATGGCTACACCTTC.

CDR3 DNA: TGTGCCAGTCGTAGCGGGGCCAGGAACACCGGGGAGCTGTTTTTT. Its translation: CASRSGARNTGELFF. This chain uses TRBV19 with TRBJ2-2, with 8 nucleotides matching TRBD2. This CDR3 has 15 residues. V gave up 8 bases and J gave up 1 base; unmatched junction bases: 6. Per the germline V gene, CDR1 is LNHDA and CDR2 is SQIVND (reference sequence).

In this sample, this clone turned up a few times. The chain links TRBV5-4 to TRBJ2-7; 11 bases are a match to TRBD2. Germline V lookup: CDR1 SGHNT, CDR2 YYREEE (reference sequence). With V trimmed by 3 bases and J by 4 bases, 6 bases remained unmatched. This CDR3 has 15 amino acids. In DNA form, the CDR3 reads TGTGCCAGCAGCTCCATAGCGGGAGGGCAGTACGAGCAGTACTTC. It is translated as CASSSIAGGQYEQYF.

The CDR3 loop reads CASSFLDREETQYF. CDR3 in DNA: TGTGCCAGCAGCTTCTTGGACAGGGAAGAGACCCAGTACTTC. V is TRBV11-2 and J is TRBJ2-5; 8 positions agree with TRBD1. This CDR3 is 14 amino acids long. V gave up 3 bases and J gave up 3 bases; unmatched junction bases: 3. Germline V gives CDR1 SGHAT, CDR2 FQNNGV.

The chain combines TRBV27 with TRBJ2-1; D is undetermined. The CDR3 consists of 13 residues. The V gene's germline CDR1 is MNHEY and CDR2 SMNVEV (reference sequence). Trimming took off 6 bases at V and 3 bases at J, with 9 bases between the two ends. The CDR3 here is CASRTLLYNEQFF. For the CDR3, the DNA is TGTGCCAGCAGAACTCTCCTCTACAATGAGCAGTTCTTC.

The chain links TRBV5-1 to TRBJ2-5; D is perhaps TRBD1 (6 bases). This CDR3 region has 14 residues. Trimming left V 4 bases short and J 4 bases short, with 14 bases between. Germline V CDR1 and CDR2: SGHRS, YFSETQ. CDR3 nucleotides: TGCGCCAGCAGCCTAGGGGGACCGACAGAGACCCAGTACTTC. This sequence encodes CASSLGGPTETQYF. The variable domain in full, with the rest retrieved from reference TRBV5-1 and TRBJ2-5, is KAGVTQTPRYLIKTRGQQVTLSCSPISGHRSVSWYQQTPGQGLQFLFEYFSETQRNKGNFPGRFSGRQFSNSRSEMNVSTLELGDSALYLCASSLGGPTETQYFGPGTRLLVL.

The chain is built from TRBV4-1 and TRBJ2-3, with 12 bases identical to TRBD2. Trimming cost V 5 bases and J 6 bases; bases outside gene matches: 3. Germline V gene lookup returns CDR1 MGHRA and CDR2 YSYEKL. The length of the CDR3 is 14 residues. CDR3 sequence: CASSGLAGSDTQYF. DNA of the CDR3: TGCGCCAGCAGCGGACTAGCGGGATCTGATACGCAGTATTTT.

V usage is TRBV3-1 (or the pseudogene TRBV3-2) and J usage is TRBJ2-1, with a possible D match to TRBD1 (6 bases). The CDR3 extends over 15 amino acids. Germline V lookup: CDR1 LGHDT, CDR2 YNNKEL (reference sequence). Between the trimmed V and J ends, which lost 1 base and 4 bases, there was a span of 11 bases. CDR3 DNA: TGTGCCAGCAGCCAAGGACAGGACTCTTACAATGAGCAGTTCTTC. Its protein is CASSQGQDSYNEQFF.

This clone was seen just once. This rearrangement joins TRBV12-3 or TRBV12-4 to TRBJ1-4; possibly TRBD1 for D (5 bases). The length of the CDR3 is 13 residues. Trimming took off 10 bases at V and 12 bases at J, with 21 bases between the two ends. The CDR3 coding sequence is TGTGCCATCCAAGCGGGCCACCCGGGGGAACTGTTTTTT. It is translated as CAIQAGHPGELFF.

The chain recombines TRBV19 with TRBJ2-2; tentatively, D is TRBD2 (6 bases). Germline V lookup: CDR1 LNHDA, CDR2 SQIVND (reference sequence). Trimming shortened V by 5 bases and J by 6 bases, and 16 bases separated the two germline ends. The CDR3 is 15 residues long. The CDR3 loop is CASSSTGRGSGELFF. CDR3 bases: TGTGCCAGTAGTTCCACAGGACGGGGGTCCGGGGAGCTGTTTTTT.

This clone was picked up a small number of times. The chain joins TRBV7-2 to TRBJ2-2; 10 positions match TRBD1. V shed 2 bases and J 2 bases; nucleotides not matched to a gene: 2. Germline loops: CDR1 SGHTA, CDR2 FQGNSA. The CDR3 extends over 16 amino acids. CDR3 nucleotide sequence: TGTGCCAGCAGCTTATGGGACAGGGGCAACACCGGGGAGCTGTTTTTT. Translation gives CASSLWDRGNTGELFF.

The rearrangement uses TRBV11-3 and TRBJ2-1, with 9 bases matching TRBD1. With 5 bases clipped from V and 8 bases from J, the junction kept 4 bases outside the gene matches. This CDR3 is 13 amino acids long. Germline CDR1 reads SGHNT; CDR2 reads YENEEA. For the CDR3, the DNA is TGTGCCAGCAGCACTCGGACAGGGGATGAGCAGTTCTTC. Its translation is CASSTRTGDEQFF.

This sequence joins TRBV29-1 and TRBJ2-7; 7 nucleotides line up with TRBD2. The CDR3 is 14 amino acids. The ends lost 7 bases at V and 6 bases at J; junction bases unmatched: 15. The germline V gene has CDR1 SQVTM and CDR2 ANQGSEA. CDR3 protein: CSAPGWREWGEQYF. The CDR3 bases are TGCAGCGCCCCGGGGTGGCGGGAGTGGGGCGAGCAGTACTTC.

The table lists this clone with a few counts. The genes are TRBV5-1 and TRBJ2-2, with D perhaps TRBD2 (5 bases). The germline V gene encodes CDR1 SGHRS and CDR2 YFSETQ. V gave up 3 bases and J gave up 3 bases, with 15 bases separating them. The CDR3 extends over 16 amino acids. The CDR3 sequence: CASSSGPGRDTGELFF. DNA of the CDR3: TGCGCCAGCAGCTCGGGCCCCGGGCGGGACACCGGGGAGCTGTTTTTT.

The chain links TRBV19 to TRBJ2-7; 7 bases agree with TRBD1. This CDR3 has 16 residues. Germline V gene sequence: CDR1 LNHDA, CDR2 SQIVND (reference sequence). Trimming cost V 3 bases and J 4 bases; bases outside gene matches: 12. CDR3 DNA: TGTGCCAGTAGTATCCCCCCCCACAGGGGTATTTACGAGCAGTACTTC. Translating gives CASSIPPHRGIYEQYF.

The chain has TRBV5-8 and TRBJ1-6; 10 bases agree with TRBD1. Germline CDR1 and CDR2: SGHTS and YDEGEE. Losses at the gene ends were 1 base for V and 8 bases for J; bases not matched to a gene: 3. There are 15 residues in the CDR3. In DNA, the CDR3 is TGTGCCAGCAGCTTGCCAGGGACAGGGGATTCACCCCTCCACTTT. It encodes CASSLPGTGDSPLHF.

This clone appeared a single time. The chain links TRBV28 to TRBJ1-3, with 7 nucleotides matching TRBD1. Germline V gene lookup returns CDR1 MDHEN and CDR2 SYDVKM. The trim removed 8 bases at V and 2 bases at J, leaving 9 bases unmatched. The CDR3 is made up of 15 amino acids. CDR3 sequence reads: CASGDRVRAGNTIYF. The CDR3 coding sequence is TGTGCCAGCGGTGACAGGGTTAGGGCTGGAAACACCATATATTTT.

This chain connects TRBV5-1 to TRBJ2-1; 8 bases align to TRBD1. Germline-derived CDR1 and CDR2 are SGHRS and YFSETQ. Trimming removed 1 base from V and 7 bases from J; junction bases left unmatched: 1. This CDR3 contains 13 residues. This CDR3 reads CASSLRQGNEQFF. In DNA form, the CDR3 reads TGCGCCAGCAGCTTGCGACAGGGGAATGAGCAGTTCTTC. The full variable domain, its missing parts supplied by reference TRBV5-1 and TRBJ2-1, is KAGVTQTPRYLIKTRGQQVTLSCSPISGHRSVSWYQQTPGQGLQFLFEYFSETQRNKGNFPGRFSGRQFSNSRSEMNVSTLELGDSALYLCASSLRQGNEQFFGPGTRLTVL.

The genes are TRBV7-6 and TRBJ2-7, with 7 nucleotides matching TRBD2. CDR1 is SGHVS, CDR2 FNYEAQ, per germline. This CDR3 has 13 amino acids. The V and J ends lost 3 bases and 4 bases, in that order; junction bases with no gene match: 3. CDR3 bases: TGTGCCAGCAGCTTTGGCGGGGGTTACGAGCAGTACTTC. Its protein product is CASSFGGGYEQYF.

The chain employs TRBV24-1 and TRBJ2-1, with D possibly being TRBD2 (6 bases). V was cut by 5 bases and J by 0 bases, with 10 bases left in between. This CDR3 comprises 15 residues. Germline assignment: CDR1 KGHDR and CDR2 SFDVKD. Written as DNA, the CDR3 is TGTGCCACCAGTGCAGCGGAGGGCTCCTACAATGAGCAGTTCTTC. It encodes CATSAAEGSYNEQFF.

The chain uses TRBV2 and TRBJ2-3, with 9 bases that match TRBD1. This CDR3 is built from 14 residues. The germline CDR1 and CDR2 sequences are SNHLY and FYNNEI. Trimming at V came to 5 bases and at J to 4 bases, leaving 4 bases not matched to a gene. CDR3 bases: TGTGCCAGCAGTCCGGACAGGGGCCCAGATACGCAGTATTTT. As protein: CASSPDRGPDTQYF.

The CDR3 DNA reads TGTGCCAGCAGCTTAGAGTTAAGGGGGACCCAAGAGACCCAGTACTTC. It specifies CASSLELRGTQETQYF. This chain links TRBV7-6 with TRBJ2-5; D is possibly TRBD1 (6 bases). This CDR3 contains 16 residues. The ends were cut back, 1 base at V and 1 base at J, with 13 bases in the middle. The germline V gene encodes CDR1 SGHVS and CDR2 FNYEAQ.

The genes are TRBV4-1 and TRBJ2-5, with D possibly being TRBD2 (5 bases). CDR3 length: 14 amino acids. Germline V gene lookup returns CDR1 MGHRA and CDR2 YSYEKL. V was cut by 2 bases and J by 2 bases, with 9 bases left in between. The CDR3 region has the DNA TGCGCCAGCAGCCAATACCGGGATCAAGAGACCCAGTACTTC. Its translation: CASSQYRDQETQYF.

The chain links TRBV27 to TRBJ2-7, with 7 bases that match TRBD1. The J segment lost 2 bases and the V segment lost 6 bases, leaving 4 bases of the junction unmatched. CDR3 size: 13 residues. Per the germline V gene, CDR1 is MNHEY and CDR2 is SMNVEV (reference sequence). The CDR3: CASRTTGAYEQYF. The CDR3 region has the DNA TGTGCCAGCAGAACAACAGGGGCCTACGAGCAGTACTTC.

This clone has only a few counts. V is TRBV2 and J is TRBJ2-7, with TRBD1 identical over 8 bases. Germline loops: CDR1 SNHLY, CDR2 FYNNEI. The V and J ends lost 5 bases and 3 bases, in that order; junction bases with no gene match: 9. CDR3 length: 15 residues. DNA for the CDR3: TGTGCCAGCAGTCCGCGGACAGGGTTCCTCTACGAGCAGTACTTC. Protein sequence: CASSPRTGFLYEQYF.